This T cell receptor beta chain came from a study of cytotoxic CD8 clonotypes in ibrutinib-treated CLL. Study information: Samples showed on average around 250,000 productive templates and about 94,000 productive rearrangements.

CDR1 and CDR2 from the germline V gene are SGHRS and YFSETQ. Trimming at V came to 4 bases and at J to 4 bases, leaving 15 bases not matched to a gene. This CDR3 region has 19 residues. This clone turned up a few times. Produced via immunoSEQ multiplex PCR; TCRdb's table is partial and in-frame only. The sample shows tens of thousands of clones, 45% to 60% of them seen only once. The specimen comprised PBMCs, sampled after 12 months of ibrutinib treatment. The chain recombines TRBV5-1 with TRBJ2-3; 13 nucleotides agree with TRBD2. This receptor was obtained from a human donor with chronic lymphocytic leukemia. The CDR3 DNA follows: TGCGCCAGCAGCCATGGACTAGCGGGAGAATGGGGACGCGCAGATACGCAGTATTTT. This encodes CASSHGLAGEWGRADTQYF.